The rows below give T cell receptor beta chains drawn from one sample of a study of blood T cell repertoires in COVID-19. Repertoires were generated with immunoSEQ multiplex PCR, while TCRdb's copy carries only in-frame clones and drops some. The sample lists around 140,000 clones; approximately 85% were seen once. Specimen: peripheral blood. The source is a man between 70 and 80 years old with acute or convalescent COVID-19. CDR3s include the opening cysteine and the closing phenylalanine or tryptophan. A D gene is named only where the DNA matches it firmly. For some rows the clone size is stated as once, few or many, or as a class when expanded; others skip it.

d_gene,j_gene,abundance,v_gene,CDR3nt,CDR3aa
-,TRBJ1-2,once,TRBV3-1/TRBV3-2,TGTGCCAGCAGCCAGCGATCCTATGGCTACACCTTC,CASSQRSYGYTF
-,TRBJ1-1,-,TRBV2,TGTGCCAGCAGTGGACAGCCAGTGAACACTGAAGCTTTCTTT,CASSGQPVNTEAFF
-,TRBJ1-1,-,TRBV18,TGTGCCAGCTCACAAGGGGCCGGAAACACTGAAGCTTTCTTT,CASSQGAGNTEAFF
-,TRBJ1-5,-,TRBV10-3,TGTGCCATCAGTGAGACAGATCAGCCCCAGCATTTT,CAISETDQPQHF
TRBD1,TRBJ2-1,-,TRBV6-6,TGTGCCAGCAGCACTTCCGGGACAGGGAGGAAATCTGAGCAGTTCTTC,CASSTSGTGRKSEQFF
TRBD1,TRBJ2-2,-,TRBV29-1,TGCAGCGCACAAGGGGGCCCGGGCAGCACCGGGGAGCTGTTTTTT,CSAQGGPGSTGELFF
TRBD2,TRBJ2-5,-,TRBV18,TGTGCCAGCTCCCCGGGACTAGCGGAGACCCAGTACTTC,CASSPGLAETQYF
TRBD1,TRBJ1-1,-,TRBV2,TGTGCCAGCAGTGAGGGACAGGGGCGCGGAGCTTTCTTT,CASSEGQGRGAFF
-,TRBJ1-2,few,TRBV30,TGTGCCTGGAGTGTTACAGGGTTAATAATGCGTGGCTACACCTTC,CAWSVTGLIMRGYTF
TRBD2,TRBJ2-7,-,TRBV5-1,TGCGCCAGCAGCTTGTGGTCGGGGGGCTACGAGCAGTACTTC,CASSLWSGGYEQYF
TRBD2,TRBJ2-1,-,TRBV4-1,TGCGCCAGCAGCCAAGTCGGAACCGGGGGGAGCAACAATGAGCAGTTCTTC,CASSQVGTGGSNNEQFF
TRBD1,TRBJ1-1,-,TRBV6-5,TGTGCCAGCCAGCGGACAGGGCGGAACACTGAAGCTTTCTTT,CASQRTGRNTEAFF
TRBD2,TRBJ2-2,-,TRBV28,TGTGCCAGCAGTCACGGACTAGCGGGAGGGGCCGGGGAGCTGTTTTTT,CASSHGLAGGAGELFF
TRBD1,TRBJ1-3,-,TRBV4-1,TGCGCCAGCAGCCAATTGGTCCCCCGGACAGGGACTGGAAACACCATATATTTT,CASSQLVPRTGTGNTIYF
-,TRBJ1-2,-,TRBV2,TGTGCCAGCGAGCCATTTTCTAACTATGGCTACACCTTC,CASEPFSNYGYTF
-,TRBJ1-2,-,TRBV30,TGTGCCTGGAGTAACCAGCGCGACGGCTACACCTTC,CAWSNQRDGYTF
TRBD1,TRBJ1-2,-,TRBV12-3/TRBV12-4,TGTGCCAGCAGTTCGACAGGGGGGGATGGCTACACCTTC,CASSSTGGDGYTF
TRBD1,TRBJ1-1,-,TRBV6-5,TGTGCCAGCAGACTGGACAGGGGTGACACTGAAGCTTTCTTT,CASRLDRGDTEAFF
TRBD1,TRBJ2-3,-,TRBV24-1,TGTGCCACCAGTGAGGGCTCCCGGACAGGGAGCCCAGATACGCAGTATTTT,CATSEGSRTGSPDTQYF
TRBD1,TRBJ2-5,-,TRBV11-2,TGTGCCAGCAGCCGAAATAACCTTGGGACAGCCCAAGAGACCCAGTACTTC,CASSRNNLGTAQETQYF
TRBD2,TRBJ2-5,-,TRBV3-1/TRBV3-2,TGTGCCAGCAGAGCTAGCGGGGGGGGGAAGACCCAGTACTTC,CASRASGGGKTQYF
-,TRBJ2-7,-,TRBV5-1,TGCGCCAGCAGCTTGGAGCCAGGGGAATCCTACGAGCAGTACTTC,CASSLEPGESYEQYF
TRBD1,TRBJ1-6,-,TRBV30,TGTGCCTGGTGCTTTAGACAGGGACGACCCCTCCACTTT,CAWCFRQGRPLHF
TRBD1,TRBJ1-2,once,TRBV3-1/TRBV3-2,TGTGCCAGCAGCCTAGACAGGGGACCTCGGGGAGGCTACACCTTC,CASSLDRGPRGGYTF
TRBD2,TRBJ2-1,few,TRBV11-3,TGTGCCAGCAGCCCCCTGGCGGGGGGTTACAATGAGCAGTTCTTC,CASSPLAGGYNEQFF
TRBD1,TRBJ2-5,-,TRBV3-1/TRBV3-2,TGTGCCAGCAGCCAAGCAGGGGGCATCGAGACCCAGTACTTC,CASSQAGGIETQYF
TRBD1,TRBJ2-7,-,TRBV29-1,TGCAGCGTTTATGACAGGGGGCTCTCCTACGAGCAGTACTTC,CSVYDRGLSYEQYF
-,TRBJ1-4,-,TRBV5-1,TGCGCCAGCGCCCGGGGCAGGGGTGGAGATGAAAAACTGTTTTTT,CASARGRGGDEKLFF
-,TRBJ2-1,-,TRBV19,TGTGCCAGTAGTATCGAGAGGCGGGACGGGGGTGAGCAGTTCTTC,CASSIERRDGGEQFF
TRBD1,TRBJ1-1,-,TRBV7-9,TGTGCCAGCAGCCGGGGGACAGGGCCTAACACTGAAGCTTTCTTT,CASSRGTGPNTEAFF
TRBD1,TRBJ1-5,-,TRBV28,TGTGCCAGCAGGGGACAGGGAACCTTGTATAGCAATCAGCCCCAGCATTTT,CASRGQGTLYSNQPQHF
-,TRBJ2-1,-,TRBV11-3,TGTGCCAGCAGCTTAGATCTCCCAGGTTTGATCGAGCAGTTCTTC,CASSLDLPGLIEQFF
-,TRBJ2-1,-,TRBV3-1/TRBV3-2,TGTGCCAGCAGCCATCGTTACGATACTATAGCGCTGTTCTTC,CASSHRYDTIALFF
-,TRBJ2-1,-,TRBV9,TGTGCCAGCAGCCTGACAGAGTCCTCCTACAATGAGCAGTTCTTC,CASSLTESSYNEQFF
-,TRBJ2-5,once,TRBV5-1,TGCGCCAGTGCGACGGCAGGGGTAGGGGAGACCCAGTACTTC,CASATAGVGETQYF